The 27 T cell receptor beta chains given below trace back to one sample, sequenced in a study of CD8 T cells in ankylosing spondylitis. General study findings and limits: The study identified a TCR beta motif of seven or eight highly homologous variants that appeared characteristic of ankylosing spondylitis blood.

Their target antigens are unknown. TCRdb ran MiXCR on the 5' RACE reads and lists one entry per CDR3 protein. The sample holds more than 650,000 distinct CDR3 sequences, 10% to 15% seen once. Material for sequencing was blood, either unsorted or a sorted T cell fraction (not recorded which). The receptors here all came from a male donor with ankylosing spondylitis.

This clonotype was detected a few times. This chain connects TRBV5-3 to TRBJ2-1; tentative D call: TRBD1 (6 bases). TRBV5-3 is sorted into the ORF group, with uncertain function. V was pared by 8 bases and J by 0 bases, with 15 bases between. The CDR3 extends over 15 amino acids. The CDR3 DNA reads as TGTGCCAGCAGCATAGACAGGAGCTCCTACAATGAGCAGTTCTTC. It codes for CASSIDRSSYNEQFF.

As to this clonotype: Just one base apart from a much larger clone, this may be a read error. The CDR3 nucleotides read TGCGCCCGCAGCATTGACAGGGGCGACACTGAAGCTTTCTTT. This gives the protein CARSIDRGDTEAFF. The chain couples TRBV5-1 to TRBJ1-1, with 8 bases lining up with TRBD1. Per the germline V gene, CDR1 is SGHRS and CDR2 is YFSETQ. The CDR3 consists of 14 residues.

This clonotype was seen a handful of times. The chain combines TRBV7-2 with TRBJ2-7, with TRBD2 matching 7 bases. CDR1 is SGHTA, CDR2 FQGNSA, per germline. With 2 bases clipped from V and 2 bases from J, the junction kept 6 bases outside the gene matches. This CDR3 has 15 residues. In DNA form, the CDR3 reads TGTGCCAGCAGCTTACCCGGGGGGACCCCCTACGAGCAGTACTTC. Protein product: CASSLPGGTPYEQYF.

This clonotype was seen only once. The rearrangement joins TRBV9 to TRBJ1-1, with 8 bases matching TRBD1. The ends lost 1 base at V and 7 bases at J; junction bases unmatched: 9. CDR1 SGDLS and CDR2 YYNGEE come from the germline V gene. This CDR3 spans 15 amino acids. CDR3 nucleotide sequence: TGTGCCAGCAGCGTACAGGGGGCCTCTTTGGATGAAGCTTTCTTT. Its protein is CASSVQGASLDEAFF.

This clonotype has a count of ten or more. V is TRBV5-1 and J is TRBJ2-5, with D hard to call. Per the germline V gene, CDR1 is SGHRS and CDR2 is YFSETQ. V lost 1 base to trimming and J lost 5 bases, with 9 bases between them. This CDR3 is 13 amino acids long. The CDR3: CASSLFETETQYF. CDR3 nucleotides: TGCGCCAGCAGCTTGTTTGAGACGGAGACCCAGTACTTC.

The chain carries TRBV5-1 and TRBJ1-2; 8 positions match TRBD1. Unmatched junction bases numbered 5, after V lost 4 bases and J lost 6 bases. The CDR3 length is 13 residues. Looked up from germline, CDR1 is SGHRS and CDR2 is YFSETQ. The CDR3 sequence: CASSQGTGNGYTF. The CDR3 nucleotides read TGCGCCAGCAGCCAGGGGACAGGAAATGGCTACACCTTC.

This clonotype was detected many times. The chain combines TRBV7-2 with TRBJ1-1; D ambiguous. Germline V gives CDR1 SGHTA, CDR2 FQGNSA. V lost 2 bases and J lost 0, with 7 bases in between. The CDR3 runs to 14 residues. Here the CDR3 reads CASSLNHLNTEAFF. Written as DNA, the CDR3 is TGTGCCAGCAGCTTAAATCACCTGAACACTGAAGCTTTCTTT.

This chain connects TRBV27 to TRBJ2-7; D is possibly TRBD2 (7 bases). The CDR3 covers 13 residues. The V gene lost 6 bases and the J gene lost 4 bases, with 13 bases spanning the gap. Germline V gene sequence: CDR1 MNHEY, CDR2 SMNVEV (reference sequence). CDR3 region: CASREGGRYEQYF. The CDR3 coding sequence is TGTGCCAGCAGGGAGGGGGGGCGTTACGAGCAGTACTTC.

This clonotype was seen a handful of times. The rearrangement uses TRBV20-1 and TRBJ1-5; a possible D gene is TRBD1 (5 bases). V shed 6 bases and J shed 4 bases, with 13 bases lying between them. This CDR3 spans 13 amino acids. Germline-derived CDR1 and CDR2 are DFQATT and SNEGSKA (reference sequence). CDR3 amino acids: CSARASWNQPQHF. CDR3 nucleotide sequence: TGCAGTGCCAGGGCCAGTTGGAATCAGCCCCAGCATTTT.

A single count supports this clonotype. The gene calls are TRBV24-1 and TRBJ2-7; either TRBD1 or TRBD2 may fit D (5 bases each). Germline-derived CDR1 and CDR2 are KGHDR and SFDVKD. This CDR3 region has 17 residues. Trimming shortened V by 0 bases and J by 2 bases, and 16 bases separated the two germline ends. This CDR3 is CATSDLPPGRGAYEQYF. The CDR3 DNA reads as TGTGCCACCAGTGATTTGCCCCCGGGACGTGGGGCCTACGAGCAGTACTTC.

This clonotype was seen more than once but under ten times. The CDR3 DNA reads TGCAGTGCTGACAGGGATTTCAATGAGCAGTTCTTC. It encodes CSADRDFNEQFF. The chain has TRBV20-1 and TRBJ2-1, with TRBD1 identical over 7 bases. J gave up 6 bases and V 5 bases, and 4 bases lay outside the gene matches. Germline V CDR1 and CDR2: DFQATT, SNEGSKA (reference sequence). The CDR3 runs 12 residues.

The chain couples TRBV20-1 to TRBJ2-7; the match to TRBD1 covers 10 bases. V lost 5 bases, J lost 6 bases, and 7 bases stayed unmatched. Germline V gene lookup returns CDR1 DFQATT and CDR2 SNEGSKA (reference sequence). The CDR3 totals 13 residues. CDR3: CSADRDRGTEQYF. CDR3 DNA sequence: TGCAGTGCTGACCGGGACAGGGGAACCGAGCAGTACTTC.

In its sample, this clonotype was seen many times. This rearrangement joins TRBV7-2 to TRBJ1-5; 8 positions agree with TRBD1. The CDR3 covers 15 residues. Trimming took 3 bases from V and 4 from J; bases not matched to a gene: 5. Per germline, CDR1 SGHTA and CDR2 FQGNSA. The CDR3 protein is CASSFSDRGNQPQHF. In nucleotides, the CDR3 is TGTGCCAGCAGCTTCTCAGACAGGGGTAATCAGCCCCAGCATTTT.

In this sample, this clonotype turned up many times. The chain joins TRBV7-2 to TRBJ2-4, with D possibly TRBD1 on 6 matching bases. The germline V gene encodes CDR1 SGHTA and CDR2 FQGNSA. Trimming took 1 base from V and 7 from J, leaving 11 bases between them. The CDR3 runs 14 residues. For the CDR3, the DNA is TGTGCCAGCAGCTTAGACAGGGCCGCGAACATTCAGTACTTC. It translates to CASSLDRAANIQYF.

This clonotype came up a few times. The chain recombines TRBV20-1 with TRBJ2-7, with 8 bases identical to TRBD1. Germline V gene sequence: CDR1 DFQATT, CDR2 SNEGSKA (reference sequence). This CDR3 contains 12 residues. The CDR3 sequence is CSRQGQSYEQYF. CDR3 bases: TGCAGCCGACAGGGGCAATCCTACGAGCAGTACTTC.

This clonotype was seen at least ten times. The chain links TRBV5-1 to TRBJ2-1; the D is unclear. The CDR3 contains 15 residues. Trimming removed 0 bases at V and 0 bases at J, with 7 bases between. Germline V gives CDR1 SGHRS, CDR2 YFSETQ. The CDR3 is CASSLVQSSYNEQFF. The CDR3 bases are TGCGCCAGCAGCTTGGTGCAGAGCTCCTACAATGAGCAGTTCTTC.

The CDR3 DNA sequence: TGTGCCACCAGTGACCAGTCCGGGACAGCTCAAGATACGCAGTATTTT. It encodes CATSDQSGTAQDTQYF. This rearrangement joins TRBV24-1 to TRBJ2-3, with 7 positions matching TRBD1. V was pared by 4 bases and J by 5 bases, with 11 bases of the junction left unmatched. This CDR3 spans 16 amino acids. Germline V lookup: CDR1 KGHDR, CDR2 SFDVKD.

The chain uses TRBV6-1 and TRBJ1-6, with D perhaps matching TRBD1 (5 bases). The CDR3 loop spans 14 amino acids. V dropped 6 bases and J dropped 3 bases, with 9 bases sitting between them. Germline V lookup: CDR1 MNHNS, CDR2 SASEGT. CDR3 coding DNA: TGTGCCAGCAGCCCGGGACTCTATAATTCACCCCTCCACTTT. This sequence encodes CASSPGLYNSPLHF.

This chain uses TRBV28 with TRBJ1-2; D is unresolved. The germline V gene has CDR1 MDHEN and CDR2 SYDVKM. This CDR3 spans 11 amino acids. V gave up 6 bases and J gave up 6 bases, with 8 bases separating them. In DNA, the CDR3 is TGTGCCAGCAGCCACCCCGATGGCTACACCTTC. The encoded protein is CASSHPDGYTF.

This clonotype showed up many times. The V call is TRBV7-6, the J call TRBJ2-7, with D possibly TRBD2 on 6 matching bases. CDR3 length equals 15 residues. Germline CDR1 reads SGHVS; CDR2 reads FNYEAQ. V shed 2 bases and J shed 0 bases, with 11 bases lying between them. Here the CDR3 reads CASSLLAGFSYEQYF. CDR3 DNA: TGTGCCAGCAGCTTATTGGCGGGGTTCTCCTACGAGCAGTACTTC.

V is TRBV7-2 and J is TRBJ1-2, with 7 positions matching TRBD1. Germline V gene sequence: CDR1 SGHTA, CDR2 FQGNSA. V trimming: 0 bases; J trimming: 1 base; junction bases outside the gene matches: 8. The CDR3 covers 17 residues. The chain's CDR3 is CASSLAGRGLRNYGYTF. The CDR3 DNA is TGTGCCAGCAGCTTAGCCGGAAGGGGGCTCCGTAACTATGGCTACACCTTC.

The chain is built from TRBV20-1 and TRBJ2-1; TRBD2 is a possible D gene (6 bases). The CDR3 sequence is 13 residues long. Germline V gives CDR1 DFQATT, CDR2 SNEGSKA (reference sequence). The ends were cut back, 4 bases at V and 2 bases at J, with 9 bases in the middle. The CDR3 protein is CSAKRGTYNEQFF. In DNA, the CDR3 is TGCAGTGCTAAACGGGGGACCTACAATGAGCAGTTCTTC.

The sample holds a few counts of this clonotype. The rearrangement uses TRBV29-1 and TRBJ2-6; D remains unclear. Trimming pared 6 bases from V and 4 bases from J, leaving 19 bases between. This CDR3 is 16 amino acids long. CDR1 SQVTM and CDR2 ANQGSEA come from the germline V gene. For the CDR3, the DNA is TGCAGCGTGAAAATCGAACCCTCCCCCGGGGCCAACGTCCTGACTTTC. Translated, it gives CSVKIEPSPGANVLTF.

This sequence joins TRBV24-1 and TRBJ2-3; D unclear. This CDR3 comprises 12 residues. CDR1 is KGHDR, CDR2 SFDVKD, per germline. V was shortened by 6 bases and J by 8 bases, with 11 bases between the two germline ends. The CDR3 DNA reads TGTGCCACCAGTCGGCTGTCGGGTACGCAGTATTTT. It encodes CATSRLSGTQYF.

This clonotype was found a few times. V and J are TRBV7-2 and TRBJ2-1; D not resolved. Germline CDR1 reads SGHTA; CDR2 reads FQGNSA. The CDR3 sequence is 13 residues long. V shed 1 base and J shed 10 bases, with 11 bases lying between them. The CDR3 here is CASSLDNYGEQFF. The CDR3 DNA sequence: TGTGCCAGCAGCTTAGACAACTACGGCGAGCAGTTCTTC.

This clonotype has a count of ten or more. This chain connects TRBV7-2 to TRBJ1-2; 9 bases map to TRBD1. Per the germline V gene, CDR1 is SGHTA and CDR2 is FQGNSA. J was trimmed by 5 bases and V by 2 bases; bases with no gene match: 6. The CDR3 is 15 amino acids. The CDR3 region is CASSLNRDRVYGYTF. The CDR3 DNA reads as TGTGCCAGCAGCTTAAACCGGGACAGGGTGTATGGCTACACCTTC.

This clonotype has a handful of counts. The CDR3 DNA follows: TGTGCCAGCTCACCACCGGTGGGACAGCAAGAGACCCAGTACTTC. It specifies CASSPPVGQQETQYF. This sequence joins TRBV18 and TRBJ2-5; 7 bases fit TRBD1. The germline CDR1 and CDR2 sequences are KGHSH and LQKENI. Unmatched junction bases numbered 3, after V lost 0 bases and J lost 2 bases. The CDR3 length is 15 residues.